Each of the 13 T cell receptor beta chains below was sequenced from the same sample in a study of T cells of healthy individuals (dated by TCRdb to 2017 to 2018). Libraries were built with 5' RACE. The sequencing machine was an Illumina MiSeq. TCRdb passed the public sequencing reads through fastp at Q25 and MiXCR, retaining productive beta sequences. Rows are combined by CDR3 protein, so each entry shows the most common genes and DNA. Counted in this sample were 85,000 to 100,000 distinct CDR3 sequences; roughly a sixth of them appeared once. Of the sample, around 6.4% is held by the ten largest clones. Receptor source: a human donor in good health.

This clonotype has more than one count but fewer than ten. The gene calls are TRBV5-4 and TRBJ2-3; 7 positions match TRBD2. Germline V CDR1 and CDR2: SGHNT, YYREEE (reference sequence). This CDR3 comprises 14 residues. Trimming removed 5 bases from V and 2 bases from J; junction bases left unmatched: 5. DNA of the CDR3: TGTGCCAGCAGGCGGGACTATCCCACAGATACGCAGTATTTT. Protein: CASRRDYPTDTQYF.

About this clonotype itself: Germline is not matched at one junction end, which may reflect a read error. The genes are TRBV24-1 and TRBJ2-1; D is uncertain. The germline V gene has CDR1 KGHDR and CDR2 SFDVKD. The CDR3 length is 13 residues. The CDR3, as DNA: TGTGCCACCAGTGATAGAATAGGCAATGGGCAGTTCTTC. Translation gives CATSDRIGNGQFF.

This clonotype appeared a few times. The V and J genes are TRBV4-3 and TRBJ1-2; D ambiguous. The CDR3 is 13 amino acids. Trimming stripped 0 bases from V and 5 bases from J, with 7 bases between. The germline V gene encodes CDR1 LGHNA and CDR2 YSLEER. Here the CDR3 reads CASSQDNAYGYTF. The CDR3 DNA reads TGCGCCAGCAGCCAAGATAACGCATATGGCTACACCTTC.

This clonotype was recorded many times. This chain links TRBV7-9 with TRBJ2-7, with 7 bases lining up with TRBD1. The CDR3 totals 14 residues. V shed 5 bases, J shed 2 bases, and the junction held 6 bases outside the gene matches. Germline V gene sequence: CDR1 SEHNR, CDR2 FQNEAQ (reference sequence). DNA of the CDR3: TGTGCCAGCAGCCCTTGGACAGGTACCTACGAGCAGTACTTC. This encodes CASSPWTGTYEQYF. The full variable domain, with the rest looked up from reference TRBV7-9 and TRBJ2-7, is DTGVSQNPRHKITKRGQNVTFRCDPISEHNRLYWYRQTLGQGPEFLTYFQNEAQLEKSRLLSDRFSAERPKGSFSTLEIQRTEQGDSAMYLCASSPWTGTYEQYFGPGTRLTVT.

This clonotype has at least ten counts. The chain couples TRBV4-2 to TRBJ2-7; D gene ambiguous. V was clipped by 1 base and J by 5 bases, with 9 bases between them. The CDR3 totals 13 residues. Germline loops: CDR1 LGHNA, CDR2 YNFKEQ. The CDR3 sequence is CASSQGGVNEQYF. CDR3 bases: TGTGCCAGCAGCCAAGGTGGAGTGAACGAGCAGTACTTC.

This clonotype was found many times. The gene calls are TRBV15 and TRBJ2-1; a weak D match, TRBD2 (6 bases). V lost 0 bases, J lost 4 bases, and 10 bases lay in between. Germline V gene sequence: CDR1 LNHNV, CDR2 YYDKDF (reference sequence). The CDR3 spans 15 residues. In DNA form, the CDR3 reads TGTGCCACCAGCAGAGATCCTGGAGGGTACAATGAGCAGTTCTTC. Its protein product is CATSRDPGGYNEQFF.

There are many counts of this clonotype. The V call is TRBV28, the J call TRBJ2-1; 8 bases fit TRBD2. Per germline, CDR1 MDHEN and CDR2 SYDVKM. The CDR3 sequence is 16 residues long. J lost 6 bases, V lost 2 bases, and 9 bases had no gene match. The CDR3 coding sequence is TGTGCCAGCAGTTTAGATGGCGGGGGGCCCGCCAATGAGCAGTTCTTC. This gives the protein CASSLDGGGPANEQFF.

This clonotype was seen a few times. The J gene is TRBJ1-4, the V gene TRBV12-3 or TRBV12-4; TRBD1 matches 7 bases. The J segment lost 7 bases and the V segment lost 6 bases, leaving 8 bases of the junction unmatched. The CDR3 spans 14 residues. In DNA, the CDR3 is TGTGCCAGCAGGCGACAGGGTAGTGCTGAAAAACTGTTTTTT. Translating gives CASRRQGSAEKLFF.

CDR3 region: CASSPRGQGINEQFF. CDR3 nucleotide sequence: TGCGCCAGCAGCCCGCGGGGACAGGGGATCAATGAGCAGTTCTTC. The chain employs TRBV5-1 and TRBJ2-1, with 10 bases fitting TRBD1. This CDR3 contains 15 residues. J gave up 6 bases and V 4 bases, and 7 bases lay outside the gene matches. Germline-derived CDR1 and CDR2 are SGHRS and YFSETQ.

This clonotype was detected ten times or more. This sequence joins TRBV18 and TRBJ2-7; D is possibly TRBD2 (6 bases). The CDR3 is 14 amino acids. CDR1 is KGHSH and CDR2 is LQKENI in the germline V gene. V dropped 4 bases and J dropped 5 bases, with 15 bases sitting between them. CDR3 loop: CASSLSDWRDEQYF. The CDR3 region has the DNA TGTGCCAGCTCACTATCGGACTGGAGGGACGAGCAGTACTTC.

This clonotype occurred a few times. The chain combines TRBV5-4 with TRBJ2-3; 11 bases map to TRBD2. The CDR3 extends over 15 amino acids. V dropped 4 bases and J dropped 7; count of bases not matched to a gene: 8. Germline-derived CDR1 and CDR2 are SGHNT and YYREEE (reference sequence). CDR3 in amino acids: CASSTGLAGKNTQYF. CDR3 in DNA: TGTGCCAGCAGCACTGGACTAGCGGGCAAAAATACGCAGTATTTT.

V is TRBV7-8 and J is TRBJ2-3, with 9 bases lining up with TRBD1. V gave up 4 bases and J gave up 5 bases; unmatched junction bases: 4. This CDR3 has 14 residues. Germline values: CDR1 SGHVS, CDR2 FQNEAQ. This CDR3 reads CASSSTGGEDTQYF. CDR3 DNA: TGTGCCAGCAGCTCGACAGGGGGTGAAGATACGCAGTATTTT.

This clonotype was counted between two and nine times. The chain carries TRBV28 and TRBJ2-5; weak D call: TRBD1 (6 bases). The CDR3 length is 15 residues. Germline CDR1 and CDR2: MDHEN and SYDVKM. V was cut by 5 bases and J by 1 base, with 14 bases left in between. CDR3 coding DNA: TGTGCCAGCAGTCCGCCGGGACACCTCCAAGAGACCCAGTACTTC. Amino acid sequence: CASSPPGHLQETQYF.